This T cell receptor (beta chain) was captured in a study of Ad26.COV2.S vaccination and SARS-CoV-2 variants. Regarding this clone: Its antigen remains unknown.

Findings and caveats of the study: CD8+ and CD4+ T cells specific for spike reportedly responded with substantial breadth after vaccination.

Sequencing was performed with immunoSEQ multiplex PCR; in TCRdb, only in-frame clones are kept and a portion is missing. Of roughly 300,000 clones in the sample, about nine tenths were seen once. Documented treatment: some 19 received Ad26.COV2.S at low or high dose, single or two shots; 5 received placebo; per-sample allocation not given. Sampling happened 63 days after the first vaccine or placebo injection. The sequences come from peripheral blood, collected in a trial of Ad26.COV2.S vaccine versus placebo. The receptor was derived from a person between 18 and 59 years old who received the Ad26.COV2.S COVID-19 vaccine or a placebo.

The CDR3, as DNA: TGTGCCAGCAGCCTAAGGACAATTCAAACCGGGGAGCTGTTTTTT. Its translation: CASSLRTIQTGELFF. This chain uses TRBV7-3 with TRBJ2-2; possibly TRBD1 for D (5 bases). V lost 5 bases to trimming and J lost 5 bases, with 15 bases between them. The length of the CDR3 is 15 residues. Per the germline V gene, CDR1 is SGHTA and CDR2 is FQGTGA.